This T cell receptor (beta chain) was captured in a study of tumor and adjacent non-tumor tissue in lung cancer. Study results and limitations: Significantly higher TCR diversity was found in tumor than normal lung.

Germline V CDR1 and CDR2: ENHRY, SYGVKD. The CDR3 covers 15 residues. Comment on this clonotype: As yet, its antigen is unknown. One junction end disagrees with the germline gene, perhaps due to a read error.

The template was RNA from unsorted bulk tissue. Distant lung tissue was collected more than 3 cm away from the tumor edge. TCRbeta libraries were built with three rounds of nested PCR, modified from ARM-PCR. One entry per CDR3 protein, called by TCRdb with MiXCR from the multiplex PCR reads. The table includes around 80,000 distinct CDR3 sequences, over 60% detected once. The sequence came from a man between 65 and 80 years old with non-small cell lung cancer. V and J are TRBV10-3 and TRBJ1-2, with D unresolved. What was sequenced was distant non-tumor lung tissue. Here the CDR3 reads CAITKERDSLYDYTF. The DNA of the CDR3 is TGTGCCATCACTAAGGAACGGGATAGCCTATATGACTACACCTTC.